This T cell receptor beta chain was found in a study of shared clonotypes between healthy human individuals. General study results and limits: Compared with clonotypes that all four donors shared, non-shared clonotypes had lower generation probabilities. Having only a few donors restricted how much genetic and exposure-history diversity was captured.

Using immunoSEQ multiplex PCR, the repertoire was profiled, and TCRdb retains in-frame clones only, with some absent. The top ten hold 30% to 40% of the sample, which has approximately 640,000 clones, about 90% seen once. Comment on this clone: Its cognate antigen is unknown.

All donors were healthy HIV-negative adults lacking recent acute infections or vaccinations. The CDR3 extends over 14 amino acids. The germline gives CDR1 SGHRS, CDR2 YFSETQ. V gave up 2 bases and J gave up 3 bases; unmatched junction bases: 2. Sequenced material: memory CD8+ T cells from PBMCs. Documented subset: CD45RO+ cells pooled with CCR7-negative TemRA cells. This sequence was found in a man aged 18 to 29 in good health. Some clones in this sample may be carry-over from other donors' samples. The chain links TRBV5-1 to TRBJ2-3; TRBD2 matches 8 bases. CDR3 region: CASSFQRETDTQYF. The CDR3 DNA reads as TGCGCCAGCAGCTTTCAGCGGGAGACAGATACGCAGTATTTT.